Below are 22 T cell receptor beta chains sequenced from a single sample in a study of T cell responses to AZD1222 COVID-19 vaccine. Sequencing used immunoSEQ multiplex PCR; TCRdb keeps in-frame clones, though not all of them. This table holds about 120,000 clones, around 92% found once. The specimen comprised peripheral blood, sampled 28 days after the second AZD1222 dose. The receptor source for this set is an adult who received the AZD1222 COVID-19 vaccine.

V is TRBV18 and J is TRBJ2-6; possibly TRBD2 for D (5 bases). Trimming cost V 0 bases and J 11 bases, with 14 bases left between them. The CDR3 has 15 residues. Germline CDR1 is KGHSH and CDR2 is LQKENI. The CDR3 protein is CASSPPVWGADVLTF. DNA of the CDR3: TGTGCCAGCTCACCACCGGTCTGGGGAGCCGACGTCCTGACTTTC. The entire variable domain, with the rest obtained from reference TRBV18 and TRBJ2-6, is as follows: NAGVMQNPRHLVRRRGQEARLRCSPMKGHSHVYWYRQLPEEGLKFMVYLQKENIIDESGMPKERFSAEFPKEGPSILRIQQVVRGDSAAYFCASSPPVWGADVLTFGAGSRLTVL.

This chain uses TRBV4-1 with TRBJ1-3; weak D call: TRBD1 (5 bases). The V gene lost 3 bases and the J gene lost 1 base, with 13 bases spanning the gap. Looked up from germline, CDR1 is MGHRA and CDR2 is YSYEKL. The CDR3 loop spans 16 amino acids. The CDR3 DNA reads TGCGCCAGCAGCCAGGGCAGGGCAGGATCTGGAAACACCATATATTTT. Its protein product is CASSQGRAGSGNTIYF.

This clone was detected only once. The chain links TRBV4-1 to TRBJ2-7, with TRBD2 as a possible D gene (5 bases). This CDR3 is 13 amino acids long. Germline V CDR1 and CDR2: MGHRA, YSYEKL. Trimming took 2 bases from V and 3 from J, leaving 8 bases between them. CDR3 DNA: TGCGCCAGCAGCCAACAAGAGGGCTACGAGCAGTACTTC. Translating gives CASSQQEGYEQYF.

The J gene is TRBJ1-6, the V gene TRBV27; TRBD1 might be the D (6 bases). Trimming took 3 bases from V and 6 from J, leaving 12 bases between them. Germline assignment: CDR1 MNHEY and CDR2 SMNVEV (reference sequence). The CDR3 runs to 15 residues. The CDR3 DNA reads TGTGCCAGCAGTTTGTGGGGGGGCGTTAATTCACCCCTCCACTTT. It yields the protein CASSLWGGVNSPLHF.

This clone was detected only once. The genes are TRBV19 and TRBJ2-7; 7 bases agree with TRBD1. From germline, CDR1 is LNHDA and CDR2 SQIVND (reference sequence). Trimming removed 5 bases from V and 4 bases from J; junction bases left unmatched: 11. CDR3 length: 15 amino acids. The CDR3 spells CASSHPGTDIYEQYF. CDR3 bases: TGTGCCAGTAGTCACCCCGGGACAGATATTTACGAGCAGTACTTC.

DNA of the CDR3: TGTGCCAGCAGCTGGGGAAGACTAGCGGTATACGAGCAGTACTTC. It yields the protein CASSWGRLAVYEQYF. V is TRBV7-2 and J is TRBJ2-7, with TRBD2 identical over 9 bases. CDR3 size: 15 residues. CDR1 and CDR2 from the germline V gene are SGHTA and FQGNSA. The J segment lost 4 bases and the V segment lost 4 bases, leaving 8 bases of the junction unmatched.

Here the CDR3 reads CASRDVNSPLHF. The CDR3 DNA reads as TGTGCCAGCAGGGACGTTAATTCACCCCTCCACTTT. V and J are TRBV12-3 or TRBV12-4 and TRBJ1-6, with unresolved D. Trimming removed 6 bases from V and 6 bases from J, with 6 bases in between. This CDR3 is 12 amino acids long.

V is TRBV19 and J is TRBJ1-1, with 8 bases fitting TRBD1. Germline lookup yields CDR1 LNHDA and CDR2 SQIVND (reference sequence). Trimming removed 5 bases from V and 0 bases from J; junction bases left unmatched: 2. The CDR3 has 14 residues. For the CDR3, the DNA is TGTGCCAGTAGTGACAGGGGCGTGAACACTGAAGCTTTCTTT. Its translation is CASSDRGVNTEAFF.

The chain links TRBV19 to TRBJ2-1, with D possibly being TRBD2 (6 bases). The CDR3 contains 14 residues. V lost 0 bases, J lost 9 bases, and 12 bases lay in between. Germline V gene lookup returns CDR1 LNHDA and CDR2 SQIVND (reference sequence). The CDR3 DNA follows: TGTGCCAGTAGTATAGAGGGAGGTCTCGGTGAGCAGTTCTTC. It codes for CASSIEGGLGEQFF.

This chain links TRBV3-1 (or the pseudogene TRBV3-2) with TRBJ1-6, with D perhaps matching TRBD1 (5 bases). Germline CDR1 LGHDT, CDR2 YNNKEL (reference sequence). V was pared by 8 bases and J by 10 bases, with 15 bases between. CDR3 length: 13 amino acids. In DNA, the CDR3 is TGTGCCAGCGGGCGGCAGGGTGGGTCACCCCTCCACTTT. Translation: CASGRQGGSPLHF.

The V call is TRBV6-5, the J call TRBJ2-1; the match to TRBD2 covers 8 bases. The V segment lost 2 bases and the J segment 10 bases; nucleotides outside the gene matches: 7. The CDR3 covers 14 residues. Germline values: CDR1 MNHEY, CDR2 SVGAGI. This CDR3 reads CASSYEASGREQFF. The CDR3 DNA is TGTGCCAGCAGTTACGAGGCTAGCGGGCGGGAGCAGTTCTTC.

The gene calls are TRBV28 and TRBJ1-2; D ambiguous. In germline, CDR1 is MDHEN, CDR2 SYDVKM. This CDR3 is 16 amino acids long. Trimming left V 5 bases short and J 0 bases short, with 16 bases between. For the CDR3, the DNA is TGTGCCAGCAGTGCACCGGGTCCAATAGCTAACTATGGCTACACCTTC. As protein: CASSAPGPIANYGYTF.

The J gene is TRBJ1-5, the V gene TRBV6-5, with unresolved D. This CDR3 region has 14 residues. The germline V gene has CDR1 MNHEY and CDR2 SVGAGI. The V end was cut by 6 bases, the J end by 0 bases, with 9 bases between. CDR3 loop: CASSPSGSNQPQHF. The CDR3 DNA follows: TGTGCCAGCAGCCCAAGCGGTAGCAATCAGCCCCAGCATTTT.

The gene calls are TRBV3-1 (or the pseudogene TRBV3-2) and TRBJ2-2, with 7 positions matching TRBD2. Per germline, CDR1 LGHDT and CDR2 YNNKEL (reference sequence). The junction had 3 bases not matched to a gene; V was cut back by 2 bases and J by 3 bases. This CDR3 contains 15 residues. In DNA form, the CDR3 reads TGTGCCAGCAGCCAAATAACTAGCGACACCGGGGAGCTGTTTTTT. The encoded protein is CASSQITSDTGELFF.

The chain recombines TRBV28 with TRBJ1-1; D is ambiguous. With 5 bases removed from V and 0 bases from J, the gap between germline ends came to 13 bases. The germline V gene has CDR1 MDHEN and CDR2 SYDVKM. This CDR3 contains 15 residues. CDR3 residues: CASSPMKSMNTEAFF. DNA of the CDR3: TGTGCCAGCAGTCCTATGAAATCGATGAACACTGAAGCTTTCTTT.

This clone has more than one count but fewer than ten. V usage is TRBV6-5 and J usage is TRBJ1-2; 10 nucleotides line up with TRBD1. CDR3 size: 15 residues. V was pared by 7 bases and J by 5 bases, with 10 bases of the junction left unmatched. The germline V gene encodes CDR1 MNHEY and CDR2 SVGAGI. The CDR3 sequence: CASTLGQGVEYGYTF. Written as DNA, the CDR3 is TGTGCCAGCACTCTCGGACAGGGGGTAGAGTATGGCTACACCTTC.

J is TRBJ2-4 and V is TRBV18, with D hard to call. Trimming removed 2 bases from V and 6 bases from J, with 8 bases in between. This CDR3 is 13 amino acids long. Germline CDR1 KGHSH, CDR2 LQKENI. DNA for the CDR3: TGTGCCAGCTCACCATCGGTTAGAAACATTCAGTACTTC. Translating gives CASSPSVRNIQYF. Full variable domain (outside the CDR3, taken from reference TRBV18 and TRBJ2-4): NAGVMQNPRHLVRRRGQEARLRCSPMKGHSHVYWYRQLPEEGLKFMVYLQKENIIDESGMPKERFSAEFPKEGPSILRIQQVVRGDSAAYFCASSPSVRNIQYFGAGTRLSVL.

This chain uses TRBV6-5 with TRBJ1-3, with no clear D. Germline V gene data show CDR1 as MNHEY and CDR2 as SVGAGI. V was clipped by 2 bases and J by 0 bases, with 8 bases between them. The CDR3 sequence is 15 residues long. This chain's CDR3 is CASSYGQSSGNTIYF. In DNA form, the CDR3 reads TGTGCCAGCAGTTACGGGCAGAGCTCTGGAAACACCATATATTTT.

The chain carries TRBV5-4 and TRBJ2-7, with 7 bases that match TRBD2. The CDR3 has 14 residues. V gave up 0 bases and J gave up 2 bases; unmatched junction bases: 2. Per the germline V gene, CDR1 is SGHNT and CDR2 is YYREEE (reference sequence). CDR3 nucleotide sequence: TGTGCCAGCAGCTTGGGAGCGGGGACCTACGAGCAGTACTTC. Its protein product is CASSLGAGTYEQYF.

The chain carries TRBV7-9 and TRBJ1-1; D ambiguous. The CDR3 is 16 residues long. Germline assignment: CDR1 SEHNR and CDR2 FQNEAQ (reference sequence). The germline V and J ends were trimmed by 2 bases and 5 bases, with 18 bases remaining between them. For the CDR3, the DNA is TGTGCCAGCAGCTTAAGCGGTTCGAGGGTCCCTACTGAAGCTTTCTTT. Residues: CASSLSGSRVPTEAFF.

The chain links TRBV5-1 to TRBJ2-2; D is unclear. Germline V gene data show CDR1 as SGHRS and CDR2 as YFSETQ. The CDR3 spans 15 residues. Deletions cut 2 bases from V and 0 bases from J, with 8 bases between. The CDR3 DNA follows: TGCGCCAGCAGCTTTTTCCCTTCGAACACCGGGGAGCTGTTTTTT. Protein sequence: CASSFFPSNTGELFF. Full variable domain (remainder filled in from reference TRBV5-1 and TRBJ2-2): KAGVTQTPRYLIKTRGQQVTLSCSPISGHRSVSWYQQTPGQGLQFLFEYFSETQRNKGNFPGRFSGRQFSNSRSEMNVSTLELGDSALYLCASSFFPSNTGELFFGEGSRLTVL.

This clone was detected once. The V gene is TRBV6-1, the J gene TRBJ2-7; 9 bases agree with TRBD1. Losses at the gene ends were 4 bases for V and 6 bases for J; bases not matched to a gene: 13. The CDR3 runs to 16 residues. Looked up from germline, CDR1 is MNHNS and CDR2 is SASEGT. DNA for the CDR3: TGTGCCAGCAGTGCAACCACCGGGACAGGGCACTCCGAGCAGTACTTC. This translates into CASSATTGTGHSEQYF.